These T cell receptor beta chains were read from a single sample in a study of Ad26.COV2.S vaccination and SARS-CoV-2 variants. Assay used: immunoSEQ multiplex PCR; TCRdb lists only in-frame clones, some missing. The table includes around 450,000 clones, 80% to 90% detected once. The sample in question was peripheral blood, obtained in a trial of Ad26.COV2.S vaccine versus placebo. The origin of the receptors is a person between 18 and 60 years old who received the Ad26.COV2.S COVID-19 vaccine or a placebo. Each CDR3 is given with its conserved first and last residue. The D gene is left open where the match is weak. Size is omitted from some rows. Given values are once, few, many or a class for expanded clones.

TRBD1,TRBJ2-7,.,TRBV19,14,TGTGCCAGTAGTATAGCAGGGGGCGGGCACGAGCAGTACTTC,CASSIAGGGHEQYF
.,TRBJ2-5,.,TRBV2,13,TGTGCCATCCAAACGGGGGTGGGTGAGACCCAGTACTTC,CAIQTGVGETQYF
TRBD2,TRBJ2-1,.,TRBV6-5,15,TGTGCCAGCAGTAAACCGGGACTAGCGTCATCTGAGCAGTTCTTC,CASSKPGLASSEQFF
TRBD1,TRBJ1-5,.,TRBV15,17,TGTGCCACCAGCAGGGCCGACGCAGGGGGTAGCAATCAGCCCCAGCATTTT,CATSRADAGGSNQPQHF
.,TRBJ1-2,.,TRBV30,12,TGTGCCTGGGCCGGGACGGCGCGAGGCTACACCTTC,CAWAGTARGYTF
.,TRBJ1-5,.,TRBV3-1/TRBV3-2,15,TGTGCCAGCAGCCAAGATGCCGGGAGACATCAGCCCCAGCATTTT,CASSQDAGRHQPQHF
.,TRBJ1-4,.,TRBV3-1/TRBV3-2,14,TGTGCCAGCAGCCAACCCTCCGCCGCCGAAAAACTGTTTTTT,CASSQPSAAEKLFF
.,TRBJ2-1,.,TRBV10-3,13,TGTGCCATGGCGAGAGGGGGAGAGAATGAGCAGTTCTTC,CAMARGGENEQFF
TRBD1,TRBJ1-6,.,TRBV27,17,TGTGCCAGCAGTCCTAAGGGGAGGGGGCTGGAAAATTCACCCCTCCACTTT,CASSPKGRGLENSPLHF
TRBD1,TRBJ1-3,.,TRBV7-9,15,TGTGCCAGCAGCTCTTACAGGGGCGTTGGAAACACCATATATTTT,CASSSYRGVGNTIYF
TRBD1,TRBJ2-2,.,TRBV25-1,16,TGTGCCAGCAGTGAGACGAACAGGGGTTGGTCCGGGGAGCTGTTTTTT,CASSETNRGWSGELFF
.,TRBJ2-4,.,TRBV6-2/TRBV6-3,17,TGTGCCAGCAGTTACTCGGGGGAGGTAGGAACCAAAAACATTCAGTACTTC,CASSYSGEVGTKNIQYF
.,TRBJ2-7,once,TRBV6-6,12,TGTGCCAGCAGCTCCGACCCCTACGAGCAGTACTTC,CASSSDPYEQYF
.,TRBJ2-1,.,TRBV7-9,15,TGTGCCAGCAGCTTAGGGGTAGGAGAGTACAATGAGCAGTTCTTC,CASSLGVGEYNEQFF
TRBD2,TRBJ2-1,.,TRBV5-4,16,TGTGCCAGCAGCACAGGGACTAGCGGGAGGGCCAATGAGCAGTTCTTC,CASSTGTSGRANEQFF
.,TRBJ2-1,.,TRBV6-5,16,TGTGCCAGCAGTTACGACCCCACTAGTTCCTACAATGAGCAGTTCTTC,CASSYDPTSSYNEQFF
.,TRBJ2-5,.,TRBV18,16,TGTGCCAGCTCACCACTCGTTTCTCAGGGAGTAGAGACCCAGTACTTC,CASSPLVSQGVETQYF
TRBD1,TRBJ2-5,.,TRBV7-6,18,TGTGCCAGCAGCTTAGAAAGGACAGGGGGCGGACGGCGCGGCTCCCAGTACTTC,CASSLERTGGGRRGSQYF
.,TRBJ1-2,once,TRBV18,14,TGTGCCAGCTCACCCATCAGGGGAAACTATGGCTACACCTTC,CASSPIRGNYGYTF
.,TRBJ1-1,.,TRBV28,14,TGTGCCAGCAGCCCCCCTACAGGGTACACTGAAGCTTTCTTT,CASSPPTGYTEAFF
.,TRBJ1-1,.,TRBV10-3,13,TGTGCCATCAGTGATGACAGGAACACTGAAGCTTTCTTT,CAISDDRNTEAFF
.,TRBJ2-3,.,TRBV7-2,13,TGTGCCAGCAGCTTAGGCGTCTTGGATACGCAGTATTTT,CASSLGVLDTQYF
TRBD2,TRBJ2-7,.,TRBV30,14,TGTGCCTGGAAACAGGCGGGAGCGGCCTACGAGCAGTACTTC,CAWKQAGAAYEQYF
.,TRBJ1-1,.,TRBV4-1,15,TGCGCCAGCAGCCAAGAGATCAGGAGCAACACTGAAGCTTTCTTT,CASSQEIRSNTEAFF
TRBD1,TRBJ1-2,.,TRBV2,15,TGTGCCAGCAGTGTAAGTTCGGACAGGGGATATGGCTACACCTTC,CASSVSSDRGYGYTF
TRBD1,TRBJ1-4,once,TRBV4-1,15,TGCGCCAGCAACTCCAGGGGGATGAGAAGTGAAAAACTGTTTTTT,CASNSRGMRSEKLFF
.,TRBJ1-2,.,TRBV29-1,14,TGCAGCGTCGATACAGCCTTGGGCAACTATGGCTACACCTTC,CSVDTALGNYGYTF
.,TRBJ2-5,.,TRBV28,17,TGTGCCAGCAGTAACTCAGGACAGGGAGGGTCCGGAGAGACCCAGTACTTC,CASSNSGQGGSGETQYF
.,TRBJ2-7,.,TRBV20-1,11,TGCAGTGCTAGAGAAAACTACGAGCAGTACTTC,CSARENYEQYF
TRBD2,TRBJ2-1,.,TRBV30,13,TGTGCCTGGACCAGCGGGGGGTACAATGAGCAGTTCTTC,CAWTSGGYNEQFF
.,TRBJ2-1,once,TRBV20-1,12,TGCAGTGCTAGTCGGCGGGGCAGGGAGCAGTTCTTC,CSASRRGREQFF
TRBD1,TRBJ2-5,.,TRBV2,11,TGTGCCACTCTCAGGGGGGAGACCCAGTACTTC,CATLRGETQYF
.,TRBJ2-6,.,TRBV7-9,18,TGTGCCAGCAGCCAGGTGGGGGGCGCATCGTTCGGGGCCAACGTCCTGACTTTC,CASSQVGGASFGANVLTF
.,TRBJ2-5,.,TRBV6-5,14,TGTGCCAGCAGTTACTCGAAAGGGGATGAGACCCAGTACTTC,CASSYSKGDETQYF
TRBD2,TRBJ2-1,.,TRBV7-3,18,TGTGCCAGCAGCTTAATCCCTCCCCTGGCGGGAGGAGCCAATGAGCAGTTCTTC,CASSLIPPLAGGANEQFF
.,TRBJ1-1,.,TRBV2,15,TGTGCCAGCAGCGGGAGCGGGACGGTGAACACTGAAGCTTTCTTT,CASSGSGTVNTEAFF
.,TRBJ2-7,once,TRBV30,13,TGTGCCTGTAGCCGGGACACCTTCTACGAGCAGTACTTC,CACSRDTFYEQYF
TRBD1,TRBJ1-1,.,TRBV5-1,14,TGCGCCAGCAGCTTCAGGGGGCCGGACACTGAAGCTTTCTTT,CASSFRGPDTEAFF
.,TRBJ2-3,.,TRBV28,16,TGTGCCAGCAATTTTGGGGAGCGAGCTAGCACAGATACGCAGTATTTT,CASNFGERASTDTQYF
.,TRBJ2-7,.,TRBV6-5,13,TGTGCCAGCAGTACCGGGACTCCCTACGAGCAGTACTTC,CASSTGTPYEQYF
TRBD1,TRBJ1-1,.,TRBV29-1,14,TGCAGCGTGGCTACAGGGGTCGCAGGCACTGAAGCTTTCTTT,CSVATGVAGTEAFF
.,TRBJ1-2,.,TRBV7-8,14,TGTGCCAGCAGCTTAGCGATTACAGGATCTAGCTACACCTTC,CASSLAITGSSYTF
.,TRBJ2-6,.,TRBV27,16,TGTGCCAGCAGTTTATGGGTACCCAGCGGGGCCAACGTCCTGACTTTC,CASSLWVPSGANVLTF
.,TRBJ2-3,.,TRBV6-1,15,TGTGCCAGCAGTGACCGGGGCAGGGGCACAGATACGCAGTATTTT,CASSDRGRGTDTQYF
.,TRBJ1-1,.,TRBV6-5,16,TGTGCCAGCAGTTACGGATCGAGAAGGGGGAACACTGAAGCTTTCTTT,CASSYGSRRGNTEAFF
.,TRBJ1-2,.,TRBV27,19,TGTGCCAGCAGTTTACGGTCTAATCTAAACAGGGCCGCCGAATATGGCTACACCTTC,CASSLRSNLNRAAEYGYTF
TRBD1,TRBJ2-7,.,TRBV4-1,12,TGCGCCAGCAGCAGACAGGGTGGCGAGCAGTACTTC,CASSRQGGEQYF
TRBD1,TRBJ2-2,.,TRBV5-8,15,TGTGCCAGCAGCACAGGACAGGGGAGAACCGGGGAGCTGTTTTTT,CASSTGQGRTGELFF
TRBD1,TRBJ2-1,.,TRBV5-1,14,TGCGCCAGCAGCCTCGGGACAGATTACAATGAGCAGTTCTTC,CASSLGTDYNEQFF
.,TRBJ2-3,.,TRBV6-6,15,TGTGCCAGCACCAACCAAGCTCCGACCACAGATACGCAGTATTTT,CASTNQAPTTDTQYF
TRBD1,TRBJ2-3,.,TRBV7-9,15,TGTGCCAGCAGCCCAGGGGGAGTAAAGGCAGATACGCAGTATTTT,CASSPGGVKADTQYF
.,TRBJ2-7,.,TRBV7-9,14,TGTGCCAGCAGCGACCGGGGCCCAGAAGACGAGCAGTACTTC,CASSDRGPEDEQYF
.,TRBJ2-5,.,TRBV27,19,TGTGCCAGCAGTTTATCCCAACCGTGGCCGGACAGACAACAAGAGACCCAGTACTTC,CASSLSQPWPDRQQETQYF
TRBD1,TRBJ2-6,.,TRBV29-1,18,TGCAGCGTTGGGGACCACCCGGGACAGGGTTTTGGGGCCAACGTCCTGACTTTC,CSVGDHPGQGFGANVLTF
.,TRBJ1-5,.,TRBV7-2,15,TGTGCCAGCAGCTTAGTTGACAGGCCCGGCGGGCCCCAGCATTTT,CASSLVDRPGGPQHF